This TCR beta chain was identified in a study of human T cells and chemical hapten exposure. Study-wide results and limits: TCRs exceeding a frequency of 1 in 1000 stayed unchanged under DPC sensitization.

Sequencing started from total RNA isolated from unfractionated whole blood. Methods used by the authors: Per sample, the median was approximately 100,000 TCRs, with values from around 24,000 to 710,000. TCRdb used MiXCR to reprocess the 5' RACE reads, holding one entry per CDR3 protein. Here the V and J calls rest on TCRdb's processing, not on the authors' analysis. The sample holds approximately 150,000 distinct CDR3 sequences, over 3.5% seen once. The length of the CDR3 is 18 residues. CDR1 and CDR2 (germline): SGHTA, FQGNSA. As to this clonotype: Its antigen is still unknown. This may stem from a read error, because a much larger clone lies one nucleotide away.

The TCR was taken from a female donor in good health. This sequence joins TRBV7-2 and TRBJ1-2; a possible D gene is TRBD1 (5 bases). This CDR3 reads CASSLDKAGGSYNYGDTF. The CDR3 DNA sequence: TGTGCCAGCAGCTTAGATAAGGCGGGGGGGTCGTACAACTATGGCGACACCTTC.